This T cell receptor beta chain was recovered during a study of shared clonotypes between healthy human individuals. V shed 4 bases and J shed 6 bases, with 9 bases lying between them. Germline V lookup: CDR1 SGHNT, CDR2 YENEEA. This CDR3 has 12 residues. Produced via immunoSEQ multiplex PCR; TCRdb's table is partial and in-frame only. Of about 680,000 clones listed, less than 85% were seen once; the top ten hold less than 2%. The sample was memory CD4+ T cells sorted from blood. Subset given: CD45RA-negative fraction. The origin of this receptor is a woman aged 25-40 years in good health. The chain uses TRBV11-3 and TRBJ1-1; no definite D call. CDR3: CASSSSAAEAFF. CDR3 bases: TGTGCCAGCAGCTCCTCGGCGGCTGAAGCTTTCTTT.